This T cell receptor (beta chain) was sequenced for a study of cytomegalovirus exposure and HLA in healthy donors. A remark on this clone: Its target is not known.

The germline V gene has CDR1 SGHVS and CDR2 FNYEAQ. This CDR3 has 13 amino acids. Trimming removed 2 bases from V and 6 bases from J, with 11 bases in between. The PCR employed 60 Vbeta primers together with 13 Jbeta primers. The repertoire was sequenced with immunoSEQ multiplex PCR; TCRdb's copy has only in-frame clones and lacks some. The repertoire has 170,000 or so clones, about 78% of them found once; the top ten carry 5% to 7%. Regarding the study as a whole: Presence/absence comparisons presumed near-even sequencing depth among donors.

This clonotype originated in a man aged 35-49 years in good health and CMV-seronegative. J is TRBJ2-7 and V is TRBV7-6, with D possibly matching TRBD1 (6 bases). What was sequenced was PBMCs. The chain's CDR3 is CASSLRVGGEQYF. CDR3 coding DNA: TGTGCCAGCAGCTTAAGGGTAGGGGGCGAGCAGTACTTC.